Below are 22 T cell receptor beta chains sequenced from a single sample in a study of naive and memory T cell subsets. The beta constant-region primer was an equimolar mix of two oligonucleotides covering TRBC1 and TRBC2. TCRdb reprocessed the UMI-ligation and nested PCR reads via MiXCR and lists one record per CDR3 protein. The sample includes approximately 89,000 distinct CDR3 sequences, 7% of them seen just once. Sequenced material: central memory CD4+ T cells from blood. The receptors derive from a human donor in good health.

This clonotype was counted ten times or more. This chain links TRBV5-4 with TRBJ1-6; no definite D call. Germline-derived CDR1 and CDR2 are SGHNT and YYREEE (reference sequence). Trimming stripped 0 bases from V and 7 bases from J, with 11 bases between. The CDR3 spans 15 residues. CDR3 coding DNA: TGTGCCAGCAGCTTGGACATACTAGCGAATTCACCCCTCCACTTT. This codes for CASSLDILANSPLHF.

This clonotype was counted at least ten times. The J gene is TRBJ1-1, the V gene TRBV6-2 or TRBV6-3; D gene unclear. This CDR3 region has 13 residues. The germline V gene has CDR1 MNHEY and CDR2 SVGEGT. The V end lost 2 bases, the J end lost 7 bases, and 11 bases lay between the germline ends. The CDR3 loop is CASSYRRQSEAFF. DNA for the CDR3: TGTGCCAGCAGTTACCGTAGGCAGAGTGAAGCTTTCTTT.

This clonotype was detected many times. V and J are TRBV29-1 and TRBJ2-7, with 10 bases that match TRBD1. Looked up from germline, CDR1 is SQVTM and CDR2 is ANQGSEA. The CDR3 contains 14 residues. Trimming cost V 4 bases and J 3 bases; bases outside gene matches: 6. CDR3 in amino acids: CSVAYRTGGYEQYF. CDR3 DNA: TGCAGCGTTGCGTATCGGACAGGGGGCTACGAGCAGTACTTC.

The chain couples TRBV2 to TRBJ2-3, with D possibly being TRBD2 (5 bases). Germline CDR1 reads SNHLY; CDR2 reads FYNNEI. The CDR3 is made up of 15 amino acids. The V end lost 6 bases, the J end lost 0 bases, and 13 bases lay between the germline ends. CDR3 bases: TGTGCCAGCAGACTCCAACGGACTAGCACAGATACGCAGTATTTT. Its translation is CASRLQRTSTDTQYF.

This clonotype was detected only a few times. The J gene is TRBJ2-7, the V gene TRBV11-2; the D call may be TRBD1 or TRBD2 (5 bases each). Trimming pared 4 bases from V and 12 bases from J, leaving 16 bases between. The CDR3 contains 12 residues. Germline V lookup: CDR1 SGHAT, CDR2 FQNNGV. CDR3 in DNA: TGTGCCAGCAGCTCTCCGGGACGTGTTGTGTACTTC. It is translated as CASSSPGRVVYF.

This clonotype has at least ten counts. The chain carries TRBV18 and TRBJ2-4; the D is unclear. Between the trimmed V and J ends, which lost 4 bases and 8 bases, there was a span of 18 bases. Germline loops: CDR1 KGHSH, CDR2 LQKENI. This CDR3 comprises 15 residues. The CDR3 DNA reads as TGTGCCAGCTCACAATACAACACCGAACGGCACATTCAGTACTTC. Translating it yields CASSQYNTERHIQYF.

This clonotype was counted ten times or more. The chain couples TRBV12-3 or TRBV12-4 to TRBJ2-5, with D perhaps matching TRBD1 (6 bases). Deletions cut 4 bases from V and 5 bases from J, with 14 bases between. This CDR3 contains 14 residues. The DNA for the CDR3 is TGTGCCAGCAGTTCAAGCAGGGGAGTGGAGACCCAGTACTTC. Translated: CASSSSRGVETQYF.

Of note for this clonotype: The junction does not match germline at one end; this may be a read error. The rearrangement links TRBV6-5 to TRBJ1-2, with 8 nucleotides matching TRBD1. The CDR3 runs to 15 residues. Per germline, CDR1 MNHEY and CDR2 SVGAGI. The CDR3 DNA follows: TGTGCCAGCAGTTACCGGACAGGGTTGAACTATGGCTACATCTTC. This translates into CASSYRTGLNYGYIF.

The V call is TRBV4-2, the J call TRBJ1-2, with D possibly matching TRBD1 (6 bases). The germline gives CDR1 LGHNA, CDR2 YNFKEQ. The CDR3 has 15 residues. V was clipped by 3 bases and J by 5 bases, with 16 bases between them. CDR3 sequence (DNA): TGTGCCAGCAGCCATCCAGGGACATCCGTATATGGCTACACCTTC. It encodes CASSHPGTSVYGYTF.

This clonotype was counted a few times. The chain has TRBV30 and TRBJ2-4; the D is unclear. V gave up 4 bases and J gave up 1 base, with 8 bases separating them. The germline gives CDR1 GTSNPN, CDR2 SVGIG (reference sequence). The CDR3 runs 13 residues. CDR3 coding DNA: TGTGCCTGGATGGCGGTGGCCAAAAACATTCAGTACTTC. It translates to CAWMAVAKNIQYF.

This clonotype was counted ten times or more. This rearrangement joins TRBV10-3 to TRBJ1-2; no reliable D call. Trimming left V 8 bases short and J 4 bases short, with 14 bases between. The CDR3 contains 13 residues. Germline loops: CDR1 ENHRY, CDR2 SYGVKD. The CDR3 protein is CAISVSPRYGYTF. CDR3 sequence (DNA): TGTGCCATCTCGGTGTCACCGCGCTATGGCTACACCTTC.

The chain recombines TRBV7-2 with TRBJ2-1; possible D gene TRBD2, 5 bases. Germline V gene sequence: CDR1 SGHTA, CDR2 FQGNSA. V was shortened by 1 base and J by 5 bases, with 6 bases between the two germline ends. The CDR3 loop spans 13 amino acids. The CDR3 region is CASSLERDNEQFF. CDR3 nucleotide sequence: TGTGCCAGCAGCTTAGAGAGGGACAATGAGCAGTTCTTC.

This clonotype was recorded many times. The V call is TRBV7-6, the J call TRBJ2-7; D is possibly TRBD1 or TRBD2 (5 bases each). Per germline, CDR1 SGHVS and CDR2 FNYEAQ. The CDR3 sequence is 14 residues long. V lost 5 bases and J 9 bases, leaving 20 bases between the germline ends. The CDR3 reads CASSNRDPDGGQYF. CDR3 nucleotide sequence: TGTGCCAGCAGCAACCGGGACCCGGATGGGGGGCAGTACTTC.

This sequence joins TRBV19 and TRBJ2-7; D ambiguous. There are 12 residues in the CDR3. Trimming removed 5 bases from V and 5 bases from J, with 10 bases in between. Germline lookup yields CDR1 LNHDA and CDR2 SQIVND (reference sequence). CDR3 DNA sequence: TGTGCCAGTAGTGGGCCTTCCCACGAGCAGTACTTC. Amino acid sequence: CASSGPSHEQYF.

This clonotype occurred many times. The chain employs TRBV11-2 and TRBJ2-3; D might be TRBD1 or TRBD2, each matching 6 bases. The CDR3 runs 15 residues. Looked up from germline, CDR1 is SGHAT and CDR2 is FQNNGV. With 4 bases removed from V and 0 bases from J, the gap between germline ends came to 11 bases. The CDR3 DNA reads TGTGCCAGCAGCTCTGGGGGGCCAAGCACAGATACGCAGTATTTT. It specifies CASSSGGPSTDTQYF.

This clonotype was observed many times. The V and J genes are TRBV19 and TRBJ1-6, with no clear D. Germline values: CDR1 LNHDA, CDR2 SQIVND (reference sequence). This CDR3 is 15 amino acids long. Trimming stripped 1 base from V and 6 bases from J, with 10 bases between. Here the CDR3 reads CASSIAGVLNSPLHF. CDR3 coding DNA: TGTGCCAGTAGTATAGCCGGGGTGCTTAATTCACCCCTCCACTTT. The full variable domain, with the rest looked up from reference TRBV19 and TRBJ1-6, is DGGITQSPKYLFRKEGQNVTLSCEQNLNHDAMYWYRQDPGQGLRLIYYSQIVNDFQKGDIAEGYSVSREKKESFPLTVTSAQKNPTAFYLCASSIAGVLNSPLHFGNGTRLTVT.

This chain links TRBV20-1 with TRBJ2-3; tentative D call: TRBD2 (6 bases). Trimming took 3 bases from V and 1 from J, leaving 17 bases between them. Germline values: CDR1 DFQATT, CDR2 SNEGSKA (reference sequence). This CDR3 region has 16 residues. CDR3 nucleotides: TGCAGTGCTAGCCCCACGGGGGTTCTCCGCACAGATACGCAGTATTTT. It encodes CSASPTGVLRTDTQYF.

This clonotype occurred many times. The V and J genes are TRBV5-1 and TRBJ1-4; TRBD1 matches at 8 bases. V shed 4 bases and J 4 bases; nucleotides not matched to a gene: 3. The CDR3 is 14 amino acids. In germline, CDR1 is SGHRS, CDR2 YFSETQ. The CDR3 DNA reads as TGCGCCAGCAGCCGAGGACAGGGTAATGAAAAACTGTTTTTT. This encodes CASSRGQGNEKLFF.

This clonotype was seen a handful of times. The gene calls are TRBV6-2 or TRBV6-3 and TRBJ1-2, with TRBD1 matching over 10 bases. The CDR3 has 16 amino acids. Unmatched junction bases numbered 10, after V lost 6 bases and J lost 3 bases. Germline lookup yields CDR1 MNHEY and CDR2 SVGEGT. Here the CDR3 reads CASRMTGGNGDYGYTF. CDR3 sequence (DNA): TGTGCCAGCAGGATGACAGGGGGCAATGGCGACTATGGCTACACCTTC.

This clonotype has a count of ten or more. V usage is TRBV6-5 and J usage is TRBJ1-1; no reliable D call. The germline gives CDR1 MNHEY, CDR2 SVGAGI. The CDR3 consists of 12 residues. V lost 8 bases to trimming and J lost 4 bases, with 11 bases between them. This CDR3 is CASGRRPTEAFF. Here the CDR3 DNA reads TGTGCCAGCGGGCGACGGCCCACTGAAGCTTTCTTT.

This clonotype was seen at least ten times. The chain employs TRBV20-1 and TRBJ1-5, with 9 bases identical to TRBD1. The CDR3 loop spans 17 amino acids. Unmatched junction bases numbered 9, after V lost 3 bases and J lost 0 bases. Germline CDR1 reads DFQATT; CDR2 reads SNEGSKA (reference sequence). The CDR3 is CSASPGQGLYSNQPQHF. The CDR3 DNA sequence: TGCAGTGCTAGTCCGGGACAGGGCTTGTATAGCAATCAGCCCCAGCATTTT.

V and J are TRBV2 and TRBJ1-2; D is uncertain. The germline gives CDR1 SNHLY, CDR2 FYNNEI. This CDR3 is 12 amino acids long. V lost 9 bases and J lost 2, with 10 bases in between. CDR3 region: CARSTANYGYTF. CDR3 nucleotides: TGTGCCAGGAGTACAGCAAACTATGGCTACACCTTC.